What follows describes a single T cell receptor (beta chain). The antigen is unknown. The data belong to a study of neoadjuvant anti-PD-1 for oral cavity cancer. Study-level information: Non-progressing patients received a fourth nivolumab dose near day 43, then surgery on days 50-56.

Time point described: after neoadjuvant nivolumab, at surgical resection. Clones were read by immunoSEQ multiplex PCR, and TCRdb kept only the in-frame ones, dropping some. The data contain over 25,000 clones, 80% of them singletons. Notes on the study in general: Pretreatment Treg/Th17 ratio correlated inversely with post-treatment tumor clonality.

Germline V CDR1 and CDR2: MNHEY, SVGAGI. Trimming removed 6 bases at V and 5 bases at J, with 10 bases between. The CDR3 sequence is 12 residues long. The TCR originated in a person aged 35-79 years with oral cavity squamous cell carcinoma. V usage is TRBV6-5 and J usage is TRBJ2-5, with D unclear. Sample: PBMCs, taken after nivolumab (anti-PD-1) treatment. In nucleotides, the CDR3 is TGTGCCAGCAGCAGATTTGGGGAGACCCAGTACTTC. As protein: CASSRFGETQYF.